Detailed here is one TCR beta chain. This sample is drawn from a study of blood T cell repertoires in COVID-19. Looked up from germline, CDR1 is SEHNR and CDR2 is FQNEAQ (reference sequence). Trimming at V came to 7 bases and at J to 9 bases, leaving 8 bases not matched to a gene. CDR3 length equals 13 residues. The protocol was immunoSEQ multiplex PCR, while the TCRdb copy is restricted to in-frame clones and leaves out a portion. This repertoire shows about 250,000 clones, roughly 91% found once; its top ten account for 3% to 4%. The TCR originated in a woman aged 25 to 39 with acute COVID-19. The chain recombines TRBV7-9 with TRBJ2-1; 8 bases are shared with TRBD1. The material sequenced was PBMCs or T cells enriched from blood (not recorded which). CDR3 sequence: CASTLFQGAEQFF. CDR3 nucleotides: TGTGCCAGCACCCTTTTTCAGGGGGCTGAGCAGTTCTTC.